This T cell receptor beta chain was identified in a study of CD4 and CD8 cells across lung adenocarcinoma regions. Donors had localized lung adenocarcinoma, a non-small cell lung cancer. This clonotype was found a few times. This CDR3 contains 14 residues. The germline V gene encodes CDR1 MNHNS and CDR2 SASEGT. TCRdb processed the PCR reads anew with MiXCR; each CDR3 protein has one entry. The sample lists 6,500 to 8,500 distinct CDR3 sequences, around 60% occurring once. The receptor was isolated from a female donor with lung adenocarcinoma. The CD4 and CD8 labels of this study may be unreliable. The genes are TRBV6-1 and TRBJ2-1, with 10 bases that match TRBD2. The J call may be wrong; the DNA end is better matched by TRBJ2-7. The sequencing sample was made of CD4+ T cells from the center of a lung tumor. The CDR3 here is CASSPPGLANEQYF. In DNA, the CDR3 is TGTGCCAGCAGCCCACCGGGACTAGCGAATGAGCAGTACTTC.